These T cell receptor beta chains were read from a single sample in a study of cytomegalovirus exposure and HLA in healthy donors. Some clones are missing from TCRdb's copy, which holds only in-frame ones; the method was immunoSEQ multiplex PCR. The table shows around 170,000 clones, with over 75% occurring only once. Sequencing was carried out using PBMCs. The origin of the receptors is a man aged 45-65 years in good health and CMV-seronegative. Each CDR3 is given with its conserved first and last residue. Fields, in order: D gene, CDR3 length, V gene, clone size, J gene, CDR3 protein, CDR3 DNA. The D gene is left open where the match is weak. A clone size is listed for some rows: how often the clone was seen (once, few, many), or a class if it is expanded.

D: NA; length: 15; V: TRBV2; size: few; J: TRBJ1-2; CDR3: CASKGLRGPHNGYTF; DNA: TGTGCCAGCAAAGGACTCAGGGGTCCACATAATGGCTACACCTTC
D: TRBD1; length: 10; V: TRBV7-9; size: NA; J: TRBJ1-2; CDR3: CASSPRQGPF; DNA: TGTGCCAGCAGCCCCCGACAGGGTCCCTTC
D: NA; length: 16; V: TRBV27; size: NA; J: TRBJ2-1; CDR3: CASSLRQNLVGNEQFF; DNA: TGTGCCAGCAGTTTGAGACAGAACCTTGTGGGAAATGAGCAGTTCTTC
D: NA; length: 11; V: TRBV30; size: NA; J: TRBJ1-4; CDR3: CATGVDEKLFF; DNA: TGTGCCACCGGGGTGGATGAAAAACTGTTTTTT
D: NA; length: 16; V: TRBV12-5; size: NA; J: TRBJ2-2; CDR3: CASGLVLGAGTGELFF; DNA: TGTGCTAGTGGTTTGGTTTTAGGGGCTGGAACCGGGGAGCTGTTTTTT
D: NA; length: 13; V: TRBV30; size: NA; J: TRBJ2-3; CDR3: CAWSYRRGDTQYF; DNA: TGTGCCTGGAGCTACCGAAGGGGAGATACGCAGTATTTT
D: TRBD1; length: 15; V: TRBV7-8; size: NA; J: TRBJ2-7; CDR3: CASSLAEGAGYEQYF; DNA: TGTGCCAGCAGCTTAGCCGAGGGGGCCGGGTACGAGCAGTACTTC
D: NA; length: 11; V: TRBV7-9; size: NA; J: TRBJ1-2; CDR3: CASSFSSGYTF; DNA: TGTGCCAGCAGCTTTAGTTCGGGCTACACCTTC
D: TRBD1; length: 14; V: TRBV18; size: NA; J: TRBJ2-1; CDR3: CASSPGTANNEQFF; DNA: TGTGCCAGCTCACCAGGGACAGCTAACAATGAGCAGTTCTTC
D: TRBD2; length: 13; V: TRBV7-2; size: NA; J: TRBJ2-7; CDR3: CASSTTSGGQQYF; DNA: TGTGCCAGCAGCACCACTAGCGGGGGACAGCAGTACTTC
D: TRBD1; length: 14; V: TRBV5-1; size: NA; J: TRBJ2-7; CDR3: CASSWPGQGSEQYF; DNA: TGCGCCAGCAGCTGGCCGGGACAGGGTAGCGAGCAGTACTTC
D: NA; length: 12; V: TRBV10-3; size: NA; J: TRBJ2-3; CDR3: CAISYSTDTQYF; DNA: TGTGCCATCAGTTATTCCACAGATACGCAGTATTTT
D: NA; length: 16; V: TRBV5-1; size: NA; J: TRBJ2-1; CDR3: CASSLTGSIPYNEQFF; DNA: TGCGCCAGCAGCTTAACAGGGAGCATTCCCTACAATGAGCAGTTCTTC
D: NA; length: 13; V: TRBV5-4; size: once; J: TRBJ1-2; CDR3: CASSSPVNYGYTF; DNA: TGTGCCAGCAGCTCTCCGGTCAACTATGGCTACACCTTC
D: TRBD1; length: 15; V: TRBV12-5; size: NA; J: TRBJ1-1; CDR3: CASGGPGGENTEAFF; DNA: TGTGCTAGTGGGGGCCCAGGGGGCGAGAACACTGAAGCTTTCTTT
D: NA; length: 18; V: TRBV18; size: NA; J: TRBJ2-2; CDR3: CASSTAIGTPSNTGELFF; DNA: TGTGCCAGCTCAACCGCCATCGGGACTCCCTCTAACACCGGGGAGCTGTTTTTT
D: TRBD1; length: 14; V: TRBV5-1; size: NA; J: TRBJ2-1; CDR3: CASSLGTGSSEQFF; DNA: TGCGCCAGCAGCTTGGGGACAGGGAGTAGTGAGCAGTTCTTC
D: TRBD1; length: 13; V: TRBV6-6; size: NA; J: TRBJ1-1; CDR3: CASRAQGHTEAFF; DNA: TGTGCCAGCAGGGCACAGGGGCATACTGAAGCTTTCTTT
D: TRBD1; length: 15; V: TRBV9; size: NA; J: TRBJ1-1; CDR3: CASSVEQGANTEAFF; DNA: TGTGCCAGCAGCGTAGAGCAGGGGGCGAACACTGAAGCTTTCTTT
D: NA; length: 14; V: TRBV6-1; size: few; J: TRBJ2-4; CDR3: CASSEDLAKNIQYF; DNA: TGTGCCAGCAGTGAAGATCTAGCCAAAAACATTCAGTACTTC
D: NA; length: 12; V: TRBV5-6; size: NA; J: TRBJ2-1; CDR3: CASSLGPSEQFF; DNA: TGTGCCAGCAGCTTGGGCCCCAGTGAGCAGTTCTTC
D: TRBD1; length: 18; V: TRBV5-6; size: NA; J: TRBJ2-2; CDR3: CASSLTGKRSTNTGELFF; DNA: TGTGCCAGCAGCCTGACAGGGAAACGGTCGACCAACACCGGGGAGCTGTTTTTT
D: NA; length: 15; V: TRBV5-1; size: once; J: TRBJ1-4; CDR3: CASSLTRIPNEKLFF; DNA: TGCGCCAGCAGCTTGACGAGGATTCCTAATGAAAAACTGTTTTTT
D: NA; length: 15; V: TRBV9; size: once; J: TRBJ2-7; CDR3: CASSVAPDISYEQYF; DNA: TGTGCCAGCAGCGTAGCCCCAGACATATCCTACGAGCAGTACTTC
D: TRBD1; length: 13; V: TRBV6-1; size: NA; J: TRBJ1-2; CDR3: CASNRDRYDGYTF; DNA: TGTGCCAGCAACCGGGACAGGTACGATGGCTACACCTTC
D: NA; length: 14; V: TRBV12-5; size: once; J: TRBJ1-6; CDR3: CASGQDSQRSPLHF; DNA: TGTGCTAGTGGACAGGACAGCCAGAGGTCACCCCTCCACTTT
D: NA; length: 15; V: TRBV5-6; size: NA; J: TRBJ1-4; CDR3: CASSLGTNSNEKLFF; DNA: TGTGCCAGCAGCCTCGGGACAAACTCTAATGAAAAACTGTTTTTT
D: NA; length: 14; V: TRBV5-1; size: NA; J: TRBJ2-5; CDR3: CASSFKGPSETQYF; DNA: TGCGCCAGCAGCTTTAAGGGGCCGTCCGAGACCCAGTACTTC
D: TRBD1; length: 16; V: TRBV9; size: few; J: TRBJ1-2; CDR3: CASSATRDSGDYGYTF; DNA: TGTGCCAGCAGTGCCACCCGGGACAGTGGCGACTATGGCTACACCTTC
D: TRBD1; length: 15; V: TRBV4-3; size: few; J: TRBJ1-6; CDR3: CASSRNQGGDSPLHF; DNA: TGCGCCAGCAGCCGTAATCAGGGGGGAGATTCACCCCTCCACTTT
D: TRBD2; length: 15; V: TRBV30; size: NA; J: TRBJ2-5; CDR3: CAWGLAGGRQETQYF; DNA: TGTGCCTGGGGACTAGCGGGGGGTAGACAAGAGACCCAGTACTTC
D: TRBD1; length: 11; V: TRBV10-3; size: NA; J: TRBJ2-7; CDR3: CAIGTGYEQYF; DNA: TGTGCCATCGGGACAGGCTACGAGCAGTACTTC
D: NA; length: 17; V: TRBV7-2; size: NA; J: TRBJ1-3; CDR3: CASSLYHGHYSGNTIYF; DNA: TGTGCCAGCAGCTTATATCACGGACATTACTCTGGAAACACCATATATTTT
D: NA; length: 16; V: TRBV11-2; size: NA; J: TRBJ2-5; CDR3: CASSVGSGGLRETQYF; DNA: TGTGCCAGCAGCGTAGGGTCGGGGGGCCTCCGGGAGACCCAGTACTTC
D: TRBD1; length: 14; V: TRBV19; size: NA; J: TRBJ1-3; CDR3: CASSRDRDRNTIYF; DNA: TGTGCCAGTAGTAGGGACAGGGACCGAAACACCATATATTTT
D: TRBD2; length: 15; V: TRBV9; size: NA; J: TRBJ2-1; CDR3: CASSSNGGAYNEQFF; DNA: TGTGCCAGCAGCTCCAACGGGGGGGCCTACAATGAGCAGTTCTTC
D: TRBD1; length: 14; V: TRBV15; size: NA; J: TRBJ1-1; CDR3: CATSWDSKNTEAFF; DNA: TGTGCCACCAGCTGGGACAGCAAGAACACTGAAGCTTTCTTT
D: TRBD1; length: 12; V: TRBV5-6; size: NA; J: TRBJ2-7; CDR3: CASSGTGGEQYF; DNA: TGTGCCAGCAGTGGGACAGGTGGTGAGCAGTACTTC
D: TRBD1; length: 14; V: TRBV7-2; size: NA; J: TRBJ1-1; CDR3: CASSLADRVGEAFF; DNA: TGTGCCAGCAGCTTAGCCGACAGGGTGGGTGAAGCTTTCTTT
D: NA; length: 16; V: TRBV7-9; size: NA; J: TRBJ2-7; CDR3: CASSPRRQALISEQYF; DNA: TGTGCCAGCAGCCCAAGAAGACAGGCGTTAATCTCCGAGCAGTACTTC
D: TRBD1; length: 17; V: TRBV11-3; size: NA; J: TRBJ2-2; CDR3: CASSRPEDRGGTGELFF; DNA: TGTGCCAGCAGCCGACCAGAGGACAGGGGAGGCACCGGGGAGCTGTTTTTT
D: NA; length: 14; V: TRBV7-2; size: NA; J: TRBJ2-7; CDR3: CASSLAPSDNEQYF; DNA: TGTGCCAGCAGCTTAGCCCCTAGCGACAACGAGCAGTACTTC
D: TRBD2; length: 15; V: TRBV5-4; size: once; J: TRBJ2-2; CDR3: CASSSGLVYTGELFF; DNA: TGTGCCAGCAGCTCGGGACTAGTTTACACCGGGGAGCTGTTTTTT
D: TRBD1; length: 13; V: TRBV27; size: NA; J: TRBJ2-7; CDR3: CASSQGTAYEQYF; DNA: TGTGCCAGCAGTCAAGGGACAGCCTACGAGCAGTACTTC
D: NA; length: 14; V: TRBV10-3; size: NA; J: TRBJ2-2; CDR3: CAISQRTVAAELFF; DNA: TGTGCCATCAGTCAAAGGACAGTAGCCGCGGAGCTGTTTTTT
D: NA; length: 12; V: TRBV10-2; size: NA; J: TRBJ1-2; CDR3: CASYHSDSGYTF; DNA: TGCGCCAGCTATCATTCGGACAGTGGCTACACCTTC
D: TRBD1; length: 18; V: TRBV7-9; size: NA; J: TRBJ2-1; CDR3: CASSSLSSTGTGGDEQFF; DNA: TGTGCCAGCAGCTCGTTGAGTTCGACCGGGACAGGGGGCGATGAGCAGTTCTTC
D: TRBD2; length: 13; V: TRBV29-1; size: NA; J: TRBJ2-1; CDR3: CSGHRGGGYEQFF; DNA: TGCAGCGGACATCGGGGCGGGGGGTATGAGCAGTTCTTC
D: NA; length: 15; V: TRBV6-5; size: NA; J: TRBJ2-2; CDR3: CASSYESPTPGELFF; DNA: TGTGCCAGCAGTTACGAATCGCCGACACCCGGGGAGCTGTTTTTT